Below, one TCR beta chain is given with its context. What it recognizes is unknown. The germline gives CDR1 SNHLY, CDR2 FYNNEI. Trimming took 6 bases from V and 5 from J; bases not matched to a gene: 6. The CDR3 is 15 amino acids. This sample was included in a study of siplizumab effects on memory and regulatory T cells. Study-level results: Unstimulated naive T cells seemed to show more diversity than memory cells did, and they also seemed to be among the major contributors to the alloresponse. There were only a minor fraction of alloreactive clones that mapped to unstimulated subsets. Naive or memory phenotype was unassignable for roughly 75-97% of proliferating CD4+ or CD8+ clones.

This table comes from immunoSEQ multiplex PCR, and its TCRdb copy is limited to in-frame clones, with some not included. The data show tens of thousands of clones, 87% seen once. V usage is TRBV2 and J usage is TRBJ2-2, with 10 nucleotides matching TRBD2. The sequencing input was Tregs sorted from blood. The receptor was derived from a human donor in good health. CDR3 sequence (DNA): TGTGCCAGCAGCATAGCGGGGGGACAGACCGGGGAGCTGTTTTTT. It encodes CASSIAGGQTGELFF.